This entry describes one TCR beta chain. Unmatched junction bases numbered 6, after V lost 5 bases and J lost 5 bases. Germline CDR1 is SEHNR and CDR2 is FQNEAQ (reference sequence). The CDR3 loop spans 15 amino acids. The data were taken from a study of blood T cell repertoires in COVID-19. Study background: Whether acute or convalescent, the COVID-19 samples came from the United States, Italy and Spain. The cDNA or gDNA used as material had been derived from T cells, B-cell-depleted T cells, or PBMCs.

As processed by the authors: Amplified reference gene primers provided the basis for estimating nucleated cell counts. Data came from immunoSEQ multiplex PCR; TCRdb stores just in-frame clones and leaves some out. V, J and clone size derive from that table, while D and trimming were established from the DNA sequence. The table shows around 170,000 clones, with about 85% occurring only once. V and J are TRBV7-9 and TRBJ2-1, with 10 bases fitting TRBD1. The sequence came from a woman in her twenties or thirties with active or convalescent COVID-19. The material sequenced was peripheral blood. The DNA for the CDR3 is TGTGCCAGCAGCCCACTGGGACAGGGGAACAATGAGCAGTTCTTC. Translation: CASSPLGQGNNEQFF.